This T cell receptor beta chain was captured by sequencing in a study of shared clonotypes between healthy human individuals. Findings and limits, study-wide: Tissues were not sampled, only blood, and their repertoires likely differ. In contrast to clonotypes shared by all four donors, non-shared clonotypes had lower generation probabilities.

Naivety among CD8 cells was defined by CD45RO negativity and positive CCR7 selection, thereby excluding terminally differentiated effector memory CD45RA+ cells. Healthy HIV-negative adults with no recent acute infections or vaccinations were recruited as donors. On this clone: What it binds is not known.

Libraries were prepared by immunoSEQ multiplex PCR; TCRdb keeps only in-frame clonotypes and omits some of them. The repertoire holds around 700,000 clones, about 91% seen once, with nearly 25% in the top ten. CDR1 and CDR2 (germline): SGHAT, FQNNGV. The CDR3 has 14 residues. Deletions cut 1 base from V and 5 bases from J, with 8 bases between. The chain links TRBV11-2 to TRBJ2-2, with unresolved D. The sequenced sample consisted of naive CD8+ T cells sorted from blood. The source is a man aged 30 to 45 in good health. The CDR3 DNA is TGTGCCAGCAGCTTAGTTGAGAGAACCGGGGAGCTGTTTTTT. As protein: CASSLVERTGELFF.